These 23 T cell receptor beta chains came from one sample sequenced in a study of metastatic and nonmetastatic thyroid tumors. Not a single patient had been given any form of treatment at any point before undergoing thyroid surgery. Through MiXCR, TCRdb re-clonotyped the PCR reads. The sample includes fewer than 35,000 clones, about 10% seen only once; the top ten take 16%. The sequenced sample was blood. All receptors come from a female donor with papillary thyroid cancer or a benign thyroid nodule (not recorded which). Some clones in this sample may be carry-over from other donors' samples.

In this sample, this clone turned up many times. V usage is TRBV6-2 or TRBV6-3 and J usage is TRBJ1-1; D is possibly TRBD1 (5 bases). The germline gives CDR1 MNHEY, CDR2 SVGEGT. Trimming cost V 2 bases and J 6 bases, with 13 bases left between them. The CDR3 spans 14 residues. Here the CDR3 reads CASSYGDAPSEAFF. CDR3 sequence (DNA): TGTGCCAGCAGTTACGGGGACGCACCCTCTGAAGCTTTCTTT.

This clone was counted at least ten times. The genes are TRBV19 and TRBJ1-1, with 9 bases identical to TRBD1. This CDR3 is 14 amino acids long. CDR1 is LNHDA, CDR2 SQIVND, per germline (reference sequence). Trimming at V came to 5 bases and at J to 5 bases, leaving 6 bases not matched to a gene. As DNA, the CDR3 is TGTGCCAGTAGTGCCGGGACAGGGCGAACTGAAGCTTTCTTT. It translates to CASSAGTGRTEAFF.

In this sample, this clone turned up many times. The rearrangement joins TRBV2 to TRBJ1-1, with 7 bases lining up with TRBD1. V shed 8 bases, J shed 3 bases, and the junction held 9 bases outside the gene matches. Germline-derived CDR1 and CDR2 are SNHLY and FYNNEI. The CDR3 runs to 14 residues. CDR3 coding DNA: TGTGCCAGCCCTTCCGCAGGGACAGACACTGAAGCTTTCTTT. Translating it yields CASPSAGTDTEAFF.

This clone was picked up many times. The chain combines TRBV7-9 with TRBJ1-1; D uncertain. The germline V gene encodes CDR1 SEHNR and CDR2 FQNEAQ (reference sequence). The CDR3 runs to 12 residues. V lost 5 bases, J lost 6 bases, and 10 bases lay in between. In DNA form, the CDR3 reads TGTGCCAGCAGCCTAATTCTCTCTGAAGCTTTCTTT. Translating it yields CASSLILSEAFF.

This clone was counted only a few times. V gene TRBV19 combines with J gene TRBJ2-2; D perhaps matches TRBD1 (7 bases). Germline CDR1 reads LNHDA; CDR2 reads SQIVND (reference sequence). V lost 3 bases, J lost 0 bases, and 14 bases lay in between. The CDR3 has 17 residues. The CDR3 reads CASSIRGVRANTGELFF. The CDR3 bases are TGTGCCAGTAGTATCAGGGGGGTCAGGGCGAACACCGGGGAGCTGTTTTTT.

This clone was picked up a small number of times. The rearrangement joins TRBV6-2 or TRBV6-3 to TRBJ1-6; D might be TRBD1 (6 bases). V lost 2 bases and J 10 bases, leaving 12 bases between the germline ends. This CDR3 spans 14 amino acids. The germline CDR1 and CDR2 sequences are MNHEY and SVGEGT. The CDR3 coding sequence is TGTGCCAGCAGTTACCACAGGGAGAGCTCACCCCTCCACTTT. Encoded protein: CASSYHRESSPLHF.

Ten or more counts support this clone. The chain joins TRBV7-9 to TRBJ2-2; no clear D. This CDR3 is 12 amino acids long. Trimming removed 1 base from V and 5 bases from J, with 2 bases in between. In germline, CDR1 is SEHNR, CDR2 FQNEAQ (reference sequence). CDR3 in amino acids: CASSLGTGELFF. CDR3 coding DNA: TGTGCCAGCAGCTTAGGGACCGGGGAGCTGTTTTTT.

This clone appeared many times. The V gene is TRBV13, the J gene TRBJ2-3; D not certain. This CDR3 region has 12 residues. Germline loops: CDR1 PRHDT, CDR2 FYEKMQ (reference sequence). Trimming removed 2 bases at V and 4 bases at J, with 4 bases between. CDR3 DNA sequence: TGTGCCAGCAGCTTATTAGCAGATACGCAGTATTTT. Translating gives CASSLLADTQYF.

Many counts were recorded for this clone. The rearrangement uses TRBV2 and TRBJ2-7; 8 bases agree with TRBD1. With V trimmed by 1 base and J by 7 bases, 9 bases remained unmatched. Germline V lookup: CDR1 SNHLY, CDR2 FYNNEI. The CDR3 is 15 residues long. For the CDR3, the DNA is TGTGCCAGCAGTGAAGGCCTGGGACAGGCGAAAGAGCAGTACTTC. This codes for CASSEGLGQAKEQYF.

There are many counts of this clone. The rearrangement links TRBV18 to TRBJ2-3, with D possibly being TRBD1 (6 bases). Trimming took 3 bases from V and 0 from J, leaving 10 bases between them. This CDR3 region has 15 residues. Per the germline V gene, CDR1 is KGHSH and CDR2 is LQKENI. DNA for the CDR3: TGTGCCAGCTCACCGGGACAATCTAGCACAGATACGCAGTATTTT. This gives the protein CASSPGQSSTDTQYF.

The chain couples TRBV28 to TRBJ1-5; TRBD1 matches at 7 bases. The CDR3 is 16 amino acids. Looked up from germline, CDR1 is MDHEN and CDR2 is SYDVKM. V was clipped by 2 bases and J by 4 bases; unmatched bases: 8. The CDR3 region is CASSLVQGIRNQPQHF. As DNA, the CDR3 is TGTGCCAGCAGTTTAGTACAGGGGATACGGAATCAGCCCCAGCATTTT.

The chain couples TRBV14 to TRBJ2-5, with a tentative D call TRBD2 (6 bases). Trimming pared 6 bases from V and 5 bases from J, leaving 25 bases between. The germline V gene has CDR1 SGHDN and CDR2 FVKESK. The CDR3 runs 17 residues. CDR3 loop: CASSLRSAGTGSETQYF. Written as DNA, the CDR3 is TGTGCCAGCAGTCTTCGGTCGGCGGGAACGGGGAGCGAGACCCAGTACTTC.

Notes on this clone: The junction and the germline gene differ at one end; a read error may be behind it. The chain uses TRBV9 and TRBJ2-5; D gene uncertain. This CDR3 spans 15 amino acids. Germline V gene sequence: CDR1 SGDLS, CDR2 YYNGEE. Written as DNA, the CDR3 is TGTGTCAGCAGCCCTGTGACTCAGTACCAAGAGACCCAGTACTTC. Encoded protein: CVSSPVTQYQETQYF.

In its sample, this clone was seen many times. This may be a read error, as it is one base from a much larger clone. This chain connects TRBV18 to TRBJ2-7; perhaps D is TRBD1 or TRBD2 (5 bases each). The CDR3 loop spans 16 amino acids. The germline CDR1 and CDR2 sequences are KGHSH and LQKENI. V was trimmed by 3 bases and J by 3 bases, leaving 18 bases between them. The CDR3 sequence is CASSPRSGADIYEQYF. The CDR3 DNA sequence: TGTGCCAGCTCACCGAGATCCGGGGCAGACATCTACGAGCAGTACTTC.

Many counts were recorded for this clone. This sequence joins TRBV6-1 and TRBJ2-7; TRBD1 might be the D (6 bases). The CDR3 has 14 amino acids. V was trimmed by 1 base and J by 5 bases, leaving 12 bases between them. Germline V gene sequence: CDR1 MNHNS, CDR2 SASEGT. The CDR3: CASSEERTVDEQYF. The CDR3 DNA follows: TGTGCCAGCAGTGAAGAAAGGACAGTAGACGAGCAGTACTTC.

This clone was detected ten times or more. This sequence joins TRBV10-1 and TRBJ2-3; 11 nucleotides line up with TRBD1. Germline V lookup: CDR1 WNHNN, CDR2 SYGVQD (reference sequence). The CDR3 runs 15 residues. V shed 3 bases and J 5 bases; nucleotides not matched to a gene: 4. The CDR3 is CASSDGTGGLDTQYF. CDR3 coding DNA: TGCGCCAGCAGTGATGGGACAGGGGGTTTAGATACGCAGTATTTT.

This clone has a count of ten or more. One end of the junction does not line up with germline, which may come from a read error. The rearrangement joins TRBV7-7 to TRBJ2-1, with 11 positions matching TRBD1. This CDR3 contains 14 residues. Germline values: CDR1 SSHAT, CDR2 FNYEAQ (reference sequence). CDR3 DNA: TGTGCTAGCAGCTCCGGACAGGGGGCCGATGAGCAGTTCTTC. This sequence encodes CASSSGQGADEQFF.

This clone rates as large. The V gene is TRBV19, the J gene TRBJ1-5; the D gene is possibly TRBD1 (6 bases). The length of the CDR3 is 15 residues. With 9 bases removed from V and 1 base from J, the gap between germline ends came to 16 bases. Germline lookup yields CDR1 LNHDA and CDR2 SQIVND (reference sequence). In nucleotides, the CDR3 is TGTGCCAGCGATCGGGCGGGGGGCAGCAATCAGCCCCAGCATTTT. Its protein product is CASDRAGGSNQPQHF.

This clone was counted many times. J is TRBJ1-2 and V is TRBV7-2; tentatively, D is TRBD1 (6 bases). The germline CDR1 and CDR2 sequences are SGHTA and FQGNSA. The V end was cut by 5 bases, the J end by 5 bases, with 18 bases between. The CDR3 length is 15 residues. As DNA, the CDR3 is TGTGCCAGCAGCGCACAGGGACCAGCCGCATATGGCTACACCTTC. Translating it yields CASSAQGPAAYGYTF.

This clone is judged medium-sized. This chain joins TRBV30 and TRBJ1-2; D uncertain. Germline-derived CDR1 and CDR2 are GTSNPN and SVGIG (reference sequence). This CDR3 comprises 11 residues. The germline V and J ends were trimmed by 0 bases and 8 bases, with 7 bases remaining between them. Written as DNA, the CDR3 is TGTGCCTGGAGTGTTACGGGAGGCTACACCTTC. Protein: CAWSVTGGYTF.

J is TRBJ2-1 and V is TRBV7-8; D gene unclear. There are 13 residues in the CDR3. The ends were cut back, 1 base at V and 6 bases at J, with 7 bases in the middle. In germline, CDR1 is SGHVS, CDR2 FQNEAQ. DNA for the CDR3: TGTGCCAGCAGCTTAGGACACAGCAATGAGCAGTTCTTC. This encodes CASSLGHSNEQFF.

The chain has TRBV7-7 and TRBJ1-3; D uncertain. Per the germline V gene, CDR1 is SSHAT and CDR2 is FNYEAQ (reference sequence). The V end was cut by 6 bases, the J end by 2 bases, with 8 bases between. The CDR3 covers 13 residues. CDR3 nucleotides: TGTGCCAGCAGTACCACCCCTGGAAACACCATATATTTT. Encoded protein: CASSTTPGNTIYF.

This clone was seen ten or more times. In the same sample, other DNA sequences code for this CDR3. The chain employs TRBV2 and TRBJ2-7; TRBD2 aligns across 9 bases. The junction had 8 bases not matched to a gene; V was cut back by 4 bases and J by 4 bases. CDR3 length: 15 residues. Germline CDR1 and CDR2: SNHLY and FYNNEI. This chain's CDR3 is CASSAEAGGGYEQYF. Here the CDR3 DNA reads TGTGCCAGCAGTGCAGAAGCGGGAGGCGGTTACGAGCAGTACTTC.